This TCR beta chain derives from a study of cytomegalovirus exposure and HLA in healthy donors. V was clipped by 3 bases and J by 5 bases, with 16 bases between them. This CDR3 comprises 14 residues. In germline, CDR1 is GTSNPN, CDR2 SVGIG (reference sequence). Study-wide points: From TCR beta sequences, most subjects' HLA-A and HLA-B alleles were reportedly predicted accurately. TCR beta V- and J-gene trimming was later associated with a missense DCLRE1C variant. Beyond CMV serostatus, there was no information to go on about immune exposure.

Comment on this clone: Its antigen is undetermined.

13 Jbeta primers and 60 Vbeta primers were used for the PCR. Some clones are missing from TCRdb's copy, which holds only in-frame ones; the method was immunoSEQ multiplex PCR. The sample contains 100,000 or so clones, 12% to 15% of which appear only once. Sequenced: PBMCs. This clonotype originated in a female donor in good health and CMV-seronegative. The chain has TRBV30 and TRBJ2-5; D perhaps matches TRBD2 (6 bases). Here the CDR3 reads CAWRKDPGEETQYF. The CDR3 DNA reads as TGTGCCTGGAGAAAGGACCCGGGAGAGGAGACCCAGTACTTC. Filled out from reference TRBV30 and TRBJ2-5, the complete variable domain reads SQTIHQWPATLVQPVGSPLSLECTVEGTSNPNLYWYRQAAGRGLQLLFYSVGIGQISSEVPQNLSASRPQDRQFILSSKKLLLSDSGFYLCAWRKDPGEETQYFGPGTRLLVL.